This T cell receptor beta chain was obtained from a study of OX40 agonist ivuxolimab in advanced cancers. Overall study context: The study treated patients with ivuxolimab, an agonistic anti-OX40 (CD134) antibody.

Method: immunoSEQ multiplex PCR; TCRdb's copy keeps in-frame clones and lacks some. Of 20,000 to 25,000 clones in the sample, around 84% are singletons; the top ten hold 30% to 40%. This TCR came from an adult with an advanced solid tumor such as melanoma, head and neck, liver or kidney cancer. This material consisted of CD4+ or CD8+ T cells sorted from blood, taken in a trial of the OX40 agonist ivuxolimab.

The DNA for the CDR3 is TGTGCCAGCAGCCTCGCCCCCGGGACAGGGGGCTTTAACGAGCAGTACTTC. This encodes CASSLAPGTGGFNEQYF. The chain is built from TRBV11-2 and TRBJ2-7; 12 positions match TRBD1. The CDR3 extends over 17 amino acids. With 5 bases clipped from V and 5 bases from J, the junction kept 13 bases outside the gene matches. CDR1 and CDR2 from the germline V gene are SGHAT and FQNNGV.